Below, one T cell receptor (beta chain) is given with its context. What it binds is unknown. The CDR3 covers 15 residues. V trimming: 7 bases; J trimming: 3 bases; junction bases outside the gene matches: 5. The germline V gene encodes CDR1 MDHEN and CDR2 SYDVKM. This record belongs to a study of T-cell memory formation after mild COVID-19. TCRdb re-called the 5' RACE reads with MiXCR, one entry per CDR3 protein. In the table there are about 290,000 distinct CDR3 sequences, around 17% of which are singletons. Study results and caveats: Several responding clones turned up in pre-infection memory, indicating that cross-reactive memory may have taken part. Shrinking CD4+ clones resided mostly in CM and EM, and CD8+ ones in EMRA.

This sequence joins TRBV28 and TRBJ2-2, with 10 bases matching TRBD1. Sequencing was carried out using PBMCs or a T cell subset sorted from them (not recorded which). This receptor was identified in a man younger than 35 who had mild COVID-19 (a few samples of this study predate the infection). Cell type and time point are not known. In DNA form, the CDR3 reads TGTGCCAGCACCTCCGGACAGGGGGACACCGGGGAGCTGTTTTTT. This codes for CASTSGQGDTGELFF.